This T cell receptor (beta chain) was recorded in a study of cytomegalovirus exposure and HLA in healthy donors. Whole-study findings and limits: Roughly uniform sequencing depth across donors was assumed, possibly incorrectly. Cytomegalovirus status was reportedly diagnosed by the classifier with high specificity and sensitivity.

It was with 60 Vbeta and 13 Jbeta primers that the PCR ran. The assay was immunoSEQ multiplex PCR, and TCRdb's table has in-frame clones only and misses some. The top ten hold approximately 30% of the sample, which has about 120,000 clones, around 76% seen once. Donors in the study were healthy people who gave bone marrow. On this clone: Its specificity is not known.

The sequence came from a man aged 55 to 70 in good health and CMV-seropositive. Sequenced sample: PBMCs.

CDR3 amino acids: CASSALARANTGELFF. The CDR3 DNA is TGTGCCAGCAGCGCCCTCGCGAGGGCGAACACCGGGGAGCTGTTTTTT. The V and J genes are TRBV7-3 and TRBJ2-2; TRBD2 might be the D (5 bases). The CDR3 runs to 16 residues. V was cut by 5 bases and J by 0 bases, with 13 bases left in between. The germline gives CDR1 SGHTA, CDR2 FQGTGA.